This T cell receptor beta chain was recovered during a study of blood T cell repertoires in COVID-19. Generated by immunoSEQ multiplex PCR, the TCRdb table keeps only in-frame clones and is missing some. The data hold about 340,000 clones, with under 95% observed a single time. The germline V gene has CDR1 SEHNR and CDR2 FQNEAQ (reference sequence). The J segment lost 15 bases and the V segment lost 5 bases, leaving 15 bases of the junction unmatched. The CDR3 loop spans 14 amino acids. The age range of participants was about 18 to 89 years, with residence in more than 20 US areas. The receptor was isolated from a woman aged 30 to 39 who had recovered from COVID-19. The chain is built from TRBV7-9 and TRBJ2-1; 8 positions match TRBD2. The sequencing sample was made of PBMCs or T cells enriched from blood (not recorded which). CDR3 residues: CASSQLISGSLRFF. CDR3 DNA sequence: TGTGCCAGCAGCCAACTCATAAGCGGGAGTTTACGGTTCTTC.